These 13 T cell receptor beta chains were sequenced from one sample in a study of blood T cell repertoires in COVID-19. Profiled with immunoSEQ multiplex PCR; TCRdb holds only in-frame clones, not every one. The repertoire holds roughly 250,000 clones, with roughly 88% as singletons. Specimen: PBMCs or T cells enriched from blood (not recorded which). These receptors originate from a woman aged 25 to 45 who had recovered from COVID-19.

This sequence joins TRBV18 and TRBJ1-1; D is possibly TRBD1 (5 bases). Germline values: CDR1 KGHSH, CDR2 LQKENI. With 2 bases removed from V and 2 bases from J, the gap between germline ends came to 9 bases. This CDR3 is built from 14 residues. As DNA, the CDR3 is TGTGCCAGCTCACCAGCAGGGTATAACACTGAAGCTTTCTTT. It yields the protein CASSPAGYNTEAFF. Full variable domain (missing parts from reference TRBV18 and TRBJ1-1): NAGVMQNPRHLVRRRGQEARLRCSPMKGHSHVYWYRQLPEEGLKFMVYLQKENIIDESGMPKERFSAEFPKEGPSILRIQQVVRGDSAAYFCASSPAGYNTEAFFGQGTRLTVV.

This clone was recorded only once. The chain combines TRBV11-3 with TRBJ1-1, with 8 positions matching TRBD1. In germline, CDR1 is SGHNT, CDR2 YENEEA. CDR3 length: 15 residues. Trimming at V came to 5 bases and at J to 3 bases, leaving 8 bases not matched to a gene. CDR3 in amino acids: CASSPGGQGDTEAFF. In DNA, the CDR3 is TGTGCCAGCAGCCCCGGTGGACAGGGCGACACTGAAGCTTTCTTT.

The chain joins TRBV6-5 to TRBJ1-1; possibly TRBD1 for D (6 bases). The germline V and J ends were trimmed by 2 bases and 7 bases, with 8 bases remaining between them. The germline V gene has CDR1 MNHEY and CDR2 SVGAGI. CDR3 size: 12 residues. CDR3 sequence reads: CASSYLDSEAFF. For the CDR3, the DNA is TGTGCCAGCAGTTACCTGGACAGTGAAGCTTTCTTT.

V usage is TRBV20-1 and J usage is TRBJ2-7, with TRBD1 as a possible D gene (6 bases). The germline CDR1 and CDR2 sequences are DFQATT and SNEGSKA (reference sequence). CDR3 length: 11 amino acids. The V and J ends lost 5 bases and 6 bases respectively, with 11 bases between them. The CDR3 here is CSAPDRSEQYF. The CDR3 DNA reads as TGCAGTGCTCCCGACAGGAGCGAGCAGTACTTC.

This clone occurred many times. This sequence joins TRBV7-9 and TRBJ2-7; the match to TRBD1 covers 7 bases. The CDR3 runs 15 residues. Germline lookup yields CDR1 SEHNR and CDR2 FQNEAQ (reference sequence). V trimming: 5 bases; J trimming: 0 bases; junction bases outside the gene matches: 7. The CDR3: CASSRVGQSSYEQYF. The CDR3 bases are TGTGCCAGCAGCCGGGTGGGACAGAGCTCCTACGAGCAGTACTTC. Drawing the rest from reference TRBV7-9 and TRBJ2-7, the complete variable domain is DTGVSQNPRHKITKRGQNVTFRCDPISEHNRLYWYRQTLGQGPEFLTYFQNEAQLEKSRLLSDRFSAERPKGSFSTLEIQRTEQGDSAMYLCASSRVGQSSYEQYFGPGTRLTVT.

This rearrangement joins TRBV6-5 to TRBJ2-5, with TRBD1 matching over 10 bases. Germline CDR1 MNHEY, CDR2 SVGAGI. This CDR3 is built from 15 residues. With 5 bases clipped from V and 5 bases from J, the junction kept 8 bases outside the gene matches. DNA for the CDR3: TGTGCCAGCAGTATGACAGGGGGCCGTTCGGAGACCCAGTACTTC. This encodes CASSMTGGRSETQYF.

This clone was observed once. This rearrangement joins TRBV28 to TRBJ1-1, with D unresolved. V lost 4 bases, J lost 9 bases, and 9 bases lay in between. This CDR3 spans 11 amino acids. Germline V gene lookup returns CDR1 MDHEN and CDR2 SYDVKM. Written as DNA, the CDR3 is TGTGCCAGCAGTTCACAAACGCAAGCTTTCTTT. Translation: CASSSQTQAFF.

This clone was counted once. J is TRBJ2-3 and V is TRBV12-3 or TRBV12-4; possibly TRBD2 for D (6 bases). V lost 8 bases to trimming and J lost 7 bases, with 16 bases between them. The CDR3 consists of 13 residues. The CDR3 loop is CASSPTGGNTQYF. The CDR3 DNA reads TGTGCCAGCTCCCCAACTGGAGGGAATACGCAGTATTTT.

The chain joins TRBV7-9 to TRBJ2-1; 13 bases agree with TRBD2. The CDR3 loop spans 16 amino acids. Germline V lookup: CDR1 SEHNR, CDR2 FQNEAQ (reference sequence). With 5 bases clipped from V and 8 bases from J, the junction kept 9 bases outside the gene matches. The CDR3 reads CASSKPGLAGRDEQFF. DNA of the CDR3: TGTGCCAGCAGCAAACCGGGACTAGCGGGACGCGATGAGCAGTTCTTC.

The CDR3 nucleotides are TGTGCCAGCAGTGACCCAGGGCCCAATCAGCCCCAGCATTTT. It codes for CASSDPGPNQPQHF. The gene calls are TRBV6-1 and TRBJ1-5; the D gene is possibly TRBD1 (5 bases). Germline V gives CDR1 MNHNS, CDR2 SASEGT. V shed 3 bases and J shed 3 bases, with 9 bases lying between them. This CDR3 is built from 14 residues.

The genes are TRBV27 and TRBJ1-1; 9 bases align to TRBD1. J was trimmed by 7 bases and V by 5 bases; bases with no gene match: 5. CDR3 length: 13 residues. Per germline, CDR1 MNHEY and CDR2 SMNVEV (reference sequence). CDR3 DNA: TGTGCCAGCAGTCACAGGGGGCAGAGTGAAGCTTTCTTT. This encodes CASSHRGQSEAFF.

CDR3 sequence reads: CASSQDRDPNTEAFF. The CDR3 DNA reads TGCGCCAGCAGCCAAGACAGGGATCCGAACACTGAAGCTTTCTTT. V gene TRBV4-1 combines with J gene TRBJ1-1; tentative D call: TRBD1 (5 bases). Germline V gene lookup returns CDR1 MGHRA and CDR2 YSYEKL. Trimming pared 0 bases from V and 1 base from J, leaving 9 bases between. CDR3 size: 15 residues.

The chain employs TRBV6-5 and TRBJ1-2, with 7 bases lining up with TRBD1. The CDR3 consists of 14 residues. Germline-derived CDR1 and CDR2 are MNHEY and SVGAGI. Unmatched junction bases numbered 8, after V lost 6 bases and J lost 4 bases. The DNA for the CDR3 is TGTGCCAGCAGGAGGGACAGCGTAGGCTATGGCTACACCTTC. It yields the protein CASRRDSVGYGYTF.